Below, 5 T cell receptor beta chains from the same sample are listed, as sequenced in a study of OX40 agonist ivuxolimab in advanced cancers. Method: immunoSEQ multiplex PCR; TCRdb's copy keeps in-frame clones and lacks some. This table has under 50,000 clones, roughly 80% appearing once. The sequencing used CD4+ or CD8+ T cells sorted from blood, collected in a trial of the OX40 agonist ivuxolimab. The receptors were sampled from an adult with an advanced solid tumor such as melanoma, head and neck, liver or kidney cancer.

This clone occurred once. The chain employs TRBV4-3 and TRBJ2-1, with 8 bases fitting TRBD1. This CDR3 is built from 12 residues. V shed 6 bases and J 9 bases; nucleotides not matched to a gene: 4. Germline lookup yields CDR1 LGHNA and CDR2 YSLEER. The CDR3 DNA sequence: TGCGCCAGCAGTACAGGGGGACGTGAGCAGTTCTTC. Its protein is CASSTGGREQFF.

The V and J genes are TRBV29-1 and TRBJ2-5; possible D gene TRBD1, 5 bases. CDR3 length equals 12 residues. Germline V gene lookup returns CDR1 SQVTM and CDR2 ANQGSEA. Trimming stripped 4 bases from V and 2 bases from J, with 8 bases between. Here the CDR3 reads CSVVGQQETQYF. CDR3 nucleotide sequence: TGCAGCGTTGTGGGGCAGCAAGAGACCCAGTACTTC.

The chain uses TRBV30 and TRBJ1-2; no definite D call. The CDR3 has 15 residues. Looked up from germline, CDR1 is GTSNPN and CDR2 is SVGIG (reference sequence). V was trimmed by 3 bases and J by 1 base, leaving 15 bases between them. The CDR3 is CAWRQLWAINYGYTF. The CDR3 DNA follows: TGTGCCTGGAGACAATTGTGGGCCATTAACTATGGCTACACCTTC.

The CDR3 spells CASSRGASADTQYF. In nucleotides, the CDR3 is TGTGCCAGCAGCCGGGGGGCTAGTGCAGATACGCAGTATTTT. The V and J genes are TRBV7-3 and TRBJ2-3; D is perhaps TRBD2 (7 bases). V lost 5 bases, J lost 4 bases, and 13 bases lay in between. The CDR3 covers 14 residues. Germline CDR1 and CDR2: SGHTA and FQGTGA.

This chain links TRBV7-8 with TRBJ2-4, with D possibly called TRBD1 or TRBD2 (5 bases each). This CDR3 has 15 residues. Trimming cost V 5 bases and J 1 base, with 12 bases left between them. The V gene's germline CDR1 is SGHVS and CDR2 FQNEAQ. The CDR3 reads CASSAFREAKNIQYF. CDR3 nucleotides: TGTGCCAGCAGCGCATTCAGGGAGGCCAAAAACATTCAGTACTTC.